Following are 18 T cell receptor beta chains from one sample sequenced in a study of T cells in Graves' hyperthyroidism and ophthalmopathy. Amplification of TCR beta CDR3 regions was performed using RNA transcripts as template. The HTBI primer set served for first-round RT-PCR of the TCR CDR3. TCRdb processed the multiplex PCR reads anew with MiXCR; each CDR3 protein has one entry. The sample consists of hundreds of thousands of distinct CDR3 sequences, less than 30% of them appearing once. Sequenced: blood. The receptors stem from a man in his forties with Graves' hyperthyroidism that later progressed to Graves' ophthalmopathy.

This clonotype was detected ten times or more. This chain links TRBV19 with TRBJ1-1; 9 bases are a match to TRBD1. Trimming cost V 4 bases and J 6 bases; bases outside gene matches: 3. The CDR3 spans 13 residues. Germline lookup yields CDR1 LNHDA and CDR2 SQIVND (reference sequence). CDR3 nucleotides: TGTGCCAGTAGTAAGGACAGGGGTTCTGAAGCTTTCTTT. The encoded protein is CASSKDRGSEAFF.

This clonotype has just a few counts. This rearrangement joins TRBV5-1 to TRBJ2-5; TRBD1 aligns across 8 bases. The V gene's germline CDR1 is SGHRS and CDR2 YFSETQ. The CDR3 sequence is 15 residues long. V lost 1 base to trimming and J lost 5 bases; unmatched junction nucleotides: 7. CDR3 loop: CASSLWQGAGETQYF. CDR3 DNA: TGCGCCAGCAGCTTGTGGCAGGGGGCAGGTGAGACCCAGTACTTC.

This clonotype was picked up many times. V gene TRBV4-1 combines with J gene TRBJ2-5; 14 bases fit TRBD2. The CDR3 covers 16 residues. From germline, CDR1 is MGHRA and CDR2 YSYEKL. The J segment lost 5 bases and the V segment lost 3 bases, leaving 5 bases of the junction unmatched. The DNA of the CDR3 is TGCGCCAGCAGCCAGTGGACTAGCGGGAGGAAGGAGACCCAGTACTTC. Its translation: CASSQWTSGRKETQYF.

There are many counts of this clonotype. A junction boundary mismatches the germline segment, possibly from a read error. This chain joins TRBV5-6 and TRBJ1-1, with D unresolved. The CDR3 is 14 amino acids. Germline V gene data show CDR1 as SGHDT and CDR2 as YYEEEE. The CDR3 DNA reads as TGTGCCAGCGGCTTCGGACGGTCGAACACTGAAGCTTTCTTT. Translating it yields CASGFGRSNTEAFF.

This clonotype was counted ten times or more. The genes are TRBV9 and TRBJ2-7; 11 bases are a match to TRBD2. This CDR3 is built from 15 residues. V lost 3 bases, J lost 0 bases, and 2 bases stayed unmatched. Germline V gene sequence: CDR1 SGDLS, CDR2 YYNGEE. CDR3 nucleotide sequence: TGTGCCAGCAGCGAGGGACTAGCGGTCTCCTACGAGCAGTACTTC. This translates into CASSEGLAVSYEQYF.

The chain is built from TRBV20-1 and TRBJ1-6; D remains unclear. The germline gives CDR1 DFQATT, CDR2 SNEGSKA (reference sequence). CDR3 length equals 13 residues. V dropped 7 bases and J dropped 5 bases, with 12 bases sitting between them. CDR3 sequence: CSVGRRDNSPLHF. The CDR3 region has the DNA TGCAGTGTTGGGAGAAGGGATAATTCACCCCTCCACTTT.

A remark on this clonotype: A much larger clonotype is one base distant, so this may be a read error. This chain uses TRBV30 with TRBJ1-6; TRBD1 matches 7 bases. Germline V gene sequence: CDR1 GTSNPN, CDR2 SVGIG (reference sequence). The V segment lost 4 bases and the J segment 7 bases; nucleotides outside the gene matches: 7. CDR3 length: 14 amino acids. In nucleotides, the CDR3 is TGTGCCTGGAACCAGGGACAGATGAATTCACCCCTCCACTTT. Translating it yields CAWNQGQMNSPLHF.

There are many counts of this clonotype. V is TRBV24-1 and J is TRBJ1-2; the D gene is possibly TRBD1 (6 bases). The CDR3 has 12 residues. CDR1 and CDR2 from the germline V gene are KGHDR and SFDVKD. V shed 9 bases and J shed 2 bases, with 9 bases lying between them. In nucleotides, the CDR3 is TGTGCCACCGGGCAGGGGAACTATGGCTACACCTTC. Translation: CATGQGNYGYTF.

The chain couples TRBV12-5 to TRBJ2-5; D unresolved. CDR1 and CDR2 from the germline V gene are LGHNT and FRNRAP. V was trimmed by 2 bases and J by 3 bases, leaving 16 bases between them. The CDR3 contains 16 residues. The chain's CDR3 is CASGLFMRGTKETQYF. CDR3 bases: TGTGCTAGTGGTTTGTTTATGCGAGGCACCAAAGAGACCCAGTACTTC.

The chain links TRBV6-2 or TRBV6-3 to TRBJ1-1, with 7 bases fitting TRBD1. V shed 5 bases, J shed 1 base, and the junction held 10 bases outside the gene matches. CDR3 length: 16 residues. Per germline, CDR1 MNHEY and CDR2 SVGEGT. CDR3 residues: CASSTPETGRNTEAFF. The CDR3 DNA reads as TGTGCCAGCAGTACCCCAGAGACAGGGCGGAACACTGAAGCTTTCTTT.

This clonotype has ten or more counts. This chain joins TRBV29-1 and TRBJ2-3; no firm D call. The germline V gene has CDR1 SQVTM and CDR2 ANQGSEA. V shed 2 bases and J shed 6 bases, with 9 bases lying between them. The CDR3 extends over 12 amino acids. CDR3: CSVEPTSDTQYF. DNA for the CDR3: TGCAGCGTTGAACCGACCTCCGATACGCAGTATTTT.

This clonotype came up many times. The chain carries TRBV2 and TRBJ2-7, with D possibly TRBD1 on 6 matching bases. The germline CDR1 and CDR2 sequences are SNHLY and FYNNEI. The CDR3 covers 13 residues. Trimming removed 7 bases from V and 0 bases from J, with 10 bases in between. CDR3 sequence reads: CASNQGSSYEQYF. The CDR3 DNA reads as TGTGCCAGCAATCAGGGGAGCTCCTACGAGCAGTACTTC.

In this sample, this clonotype turned up many times. This CDR3 is CASSLAYQETQYF. Here the CDR3 DNA reads TGTGCCAGCAGCCTAGCCTACCAAGAGACCCAGTACTTC. V is TRBV12-3 or TRBV12-4 and J is TRBJ2-5, with a tentative D call TRBD2 (5 bases). The CDR3 extends over 13 amino acids. V gave up 6 bases and J gave up 0 bases, with 8 bases separating them.

This clonotype appeared many times. The chain links TRBV11-2 to TRBJ2-2; no clear D. V was trimmed by 3 bases and J by 5 bases, leaving 10 bases between them. CDR1 SGHAT and CDR2 FQNNGV come from the germline V gene. The CDR3 is made up of 14 amino acids. CDR3 DNA sequence: TGTGCCAGCAGCTTGACTTATCCAACCGGGGAGCTGTTTTTT. It encodes CASSLTYPTGELFF.

The sample holds many counts of this clonotype. The chain couples TRBV12-3 or TRBV12-4 to TRBJ1-2; D remains unclear. This CDR3 is 11 amino acids long. The V end was cut by 5 bases, the J end by 14 bases, with 15 bases between. The DNA for the CDR3 is TGTGCCAGCAGTCCCTTGGACGGTCTTACCTTC. It translates to CASSPLDGLTF.

The V and J genes are TRBV9 and TRBJ2-7, with 10 bases that match TRBD2. With V trimmed by 4 bases and J by 3 bases, 7 bases remained unmatched. The CDR3 sequence is 15 residues long. The V gene's germline CDR1 is SGDLS and CDR2 YYNGEE. CDR3 amino acids: CASSPRTSGGYEQYF. For the CDR3, the DNA is TGTGCCAGCAGCCCCCGGACTAGCGGAGGCTACGAGCAGTACTTC.

This clonotype was counted at least ten times. The chain joins TRBV11-1 to TRBJ1-5; unclear D gene. Trimming cost V 4 bases and J 6 bases, with 22 bases left between them. Germline V gives CDR1 SGHAT, CDR2 FQDESV (reference sequence). The CDR3 runs 17 residues. This CDR3 reads CASSSRVCRRAGQPQHF. CDR3 in DNA: TGTGCCAGCAGCTCGCGTGTTTGTCGCCGTGCGGGTCAGCCCCAGCATTTT. Together with reference TRBV11-1 and TRBJ1-5, the CDR3 gives the full variable domain: EAEVAQSPRYKITEKSQAVAFWCDPISGHATLYWYRQILGQGPELLVQFQDESVVDDSQLPKDRFSAERLKGVDSTLKIQPAELGDSAMYLCASSSRVCRRAGQPQHFGDGTRLSIL.

At least ten counts were recorded for this clonotype. The chain combines TRBV6-1 with TRBJ1-5; TRBD1 might be the D (6 bases). This CDR3 has 15 residues. The germline gives CDR1 MNHNS, CDR2 SASEGT. V lost 6 bases and J lost 6, with 18 bases in between. The chain's CDR3 is CASSPGQGLRQPQHF. CDR3 DNA sequence: TGTGCCAGCAGCCCCGGGCAGGGGTTACGTCAGCCCCAGCATTTT.